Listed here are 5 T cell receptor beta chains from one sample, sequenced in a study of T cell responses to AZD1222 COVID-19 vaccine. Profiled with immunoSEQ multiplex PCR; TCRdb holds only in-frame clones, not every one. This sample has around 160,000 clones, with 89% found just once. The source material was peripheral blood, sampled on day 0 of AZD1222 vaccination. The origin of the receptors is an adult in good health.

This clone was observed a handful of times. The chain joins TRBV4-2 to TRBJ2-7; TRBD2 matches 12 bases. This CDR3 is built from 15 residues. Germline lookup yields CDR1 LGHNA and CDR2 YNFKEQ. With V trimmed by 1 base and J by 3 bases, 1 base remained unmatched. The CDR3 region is CASSQGTSGIYEQYF. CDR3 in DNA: TGTGCCAGCAGCCAAGGGACTAGCGGGATCTACGAGCAGTACTTC.

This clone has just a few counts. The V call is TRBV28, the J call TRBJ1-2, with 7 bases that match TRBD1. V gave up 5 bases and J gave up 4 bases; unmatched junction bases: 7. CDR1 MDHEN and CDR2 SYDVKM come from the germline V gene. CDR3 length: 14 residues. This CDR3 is CASSRTGLTYGYTF. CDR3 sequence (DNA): TGTGCCAGCAGTAGGACAGGTCTGACCTATGGCTACACCTTC.

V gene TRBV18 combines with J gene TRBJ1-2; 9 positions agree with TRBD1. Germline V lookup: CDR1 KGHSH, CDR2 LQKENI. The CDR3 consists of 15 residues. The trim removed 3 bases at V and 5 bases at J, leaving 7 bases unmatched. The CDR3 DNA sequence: TGTGCCAGCTCACCTCCGGACAGGGGCTGGTATGGCTACACCTTC. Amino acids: CASSPPDRGWYGYTF.

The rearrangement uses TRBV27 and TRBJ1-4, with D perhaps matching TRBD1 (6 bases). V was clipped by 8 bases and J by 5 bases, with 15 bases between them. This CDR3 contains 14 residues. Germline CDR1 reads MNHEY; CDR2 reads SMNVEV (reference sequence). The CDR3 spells CASSKRQGNEKLFF. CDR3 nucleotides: TGTGCCAGCTCGAAAAGGCAGGGGAATGAAAAACTGTTTTTT.

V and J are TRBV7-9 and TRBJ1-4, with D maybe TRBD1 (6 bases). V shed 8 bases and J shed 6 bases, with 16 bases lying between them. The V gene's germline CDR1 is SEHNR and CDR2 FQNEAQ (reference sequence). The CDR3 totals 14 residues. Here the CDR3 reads CASPNRDNDEKLFF. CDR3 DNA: TGTGCCAGCCCAAACCGGGACAACGATGAAAAACTGTTTTTT.